The 24 T cell receptor beta chains listed next were all sequenced from one sample in a study of early T cells in non-severe SARS-CoV-2 infection. TCRdb re-derived calls from the 5' RACE reads in MiXCR, one entry per CDR3 protein. The table has roughly 56,000 distinct CDR3 sequences, about 10% seen once. Sequencing was carried out using whole blood. These receptor sequences come from an adult who was a healthcare worker with PCR-confirmed SARS-CoV-2 infection or an uninfected control (not recorded which).

This clonotype has at least ten counts. The chain uses TRBV19 and TRBJ2-1, with TRBD1 matching over 8 bases. The J segment lost 5 bases and the V segment lost 4 bases, leaving 7 bases of the junction unmatched. Looked up from germline, CDR1 is LNHDA and CDR2 is SQIVND (reference sequence). The CDR3 consists of 15 residues. CDR3 sequence (DNA): TGTGCCAGTAGTAGACCAGGGGGCTATGACAATGAGCAGTTCTTC. Translation gives CASSRPGGYDNEQFF.

A few counts support this clonotype. The V and J genes are TRBV7-2 and TRBJ2-7, with D perhaps given as TRBD1 or TRBD2 (5 bases each). Per the germline V gene, CDR1 is SGHTA and CDR2 is FQGNSA. There are 12 residues in the CDR3. Trimming pared 5 bases from V and 5 bases from J, leaving 10 bases between. CDR3 DNA sequence: TGTGCCAGCAGCCCCCCGGGGCACGAGCAGTACTTC. It translates to CASSPPGHEQYF. Full variable domain (missing parts from reference TRBV7-2 and TRBJ2-7): GAGVSQSPSNKVTEKGKDVELRCDPISGHTALYWYRQSLGQGLEFLIYFQGNSAPDKSGLPSDRFSAERTGGSVSTLTIQRTQQEDSAVYLCASSPPGHEQYFGPGTRLTVT.

This clonotype has only a few counts. The chain uses TRBV29-1 and TRBJ2-5; TRBD1 agrees at 7 bases. Per the germline V gene, CDR1 is SQVTM and CDR2 is ANQGSEA. The V gene end was trimmed by 8 bases and the J gene end by 4 bases; junction bases not matched to a gene: 7. This CDR3 is built from 12 residues. The CDR3 reads CSFGQARETQYF. The CDR3, as DNA: TGCAGCTTTGGACAGGCTCGAGAGACCCAGTACTTC.

This clonotype occurred many times. The chain uses TRBV6-2 or TRBV6-3 and TRBJ2-3; D gene ambiguous. The V gene lost 7 bases and the J gene lost 0 bases, with 11 bases spanning the gap. The CDR3 spans 14 residues. CDR1 and CDR2 from the germline V gene are MNHEY and SVGEGT. The CDR3 loop reads CASTGPQSTDTQYF. The CDR3 coding sequence is TGTGCCAGCACCGGGCCACAGAGCACAGATACGCAGTATTTT.

This clonotype showed up just a few times. Since the CDR3 does not end with the conserved phenylalanine or tryptophan, this likely comes from a read error. The DNA is left out, because the CDR3 cannot be placed on it with certainty; the CDR3 is given as TCRdb lists it. This chain links TRBV29-1 with TRBJ2-4; whether TRBD1, the table's D call, matches the DNA was not checked. 10 amino acids form the CDR3, both terminal residues included. Germline V gives CDR1 SQVTM, CDR2 ANQGSEA. CDR3 loop: CSVEGRGRSL.

This clonotype was observed at least ten times. This rearrangement joins TRBV29-1 to TRBJ2-1; 10 bases map to TRBD1. V shed 7 bases and J 4 bases; nucleotides not matched to a gene: 4. CDR1 and CDR2 (germline): SQVTM, ANQGSEA. This CDR3 spans 13 amino acids. The CDR3, as DNA: TGCAGCGCCGGGACAGGGGAGTACAATGAGCAGTTCTTC. This codes for CSAGTGEYNEQFF.

In this sample, this clonotype turned up many times. V is TRBV6-2 or TRBV6-3 and J is TRBJ1-2; D not certain. Trimming shortened V by 0 bases and J by 5 bases, and 10 bases separated the two germline ends. Germline V gives CDR1 MNHEY, CDR2 SVGEGT. CDR3 size: 14 residues. CDR3 sequence: CASSYSDEAYGYTF. The DNA of the CDR3 is TGTGCCAGCAGTTACTCGGACGAGGCTTATGGCTACACCTTC.

This clonotype was recorded many times. This chain uses TRBV5-1 with TRBJ2-1; D call uncertain. The germline V gene has CDR1 SGHRS and CDR2 YFSETQ. The CDR3 totals 15 residues. Trimming stripped 4 bases from V and 0 bases from J, with 11 bases between. The CDR3 DNA reads as TGCGCCAGCAGCCGCGACCCAAGCTCCTACAATGAGCAGTTCTTC. Its protein is CASSRDPSSYNEQFF.

As regards this clonotype: A read error may explain this, as a much larger clone is one base away. V usage is TRBV20-1 and J usage is TRBJ1-2; D remains ambiguous. The germline V gene has CDR1 DFQATT and CDR2 SNEGSKA (reference sequence). Trimming took 0 bases from V and 0 from J, leaving 11 bases between them. The CDR3 extends over 15 amino acids. The DNA for the CDR3 is TGCAGTGCTAGAGACCAAGGCGGGACTAACTATGGCTACACCTTC. As protein: CSARDQGGTNYGYTF.

The table lists this clonotype with a few counts. This chain links TRBV6-5 with TRBJ1-1, with 7 nucleotides matching TRBD1. Germline V gene sequence: CDR1 MNHEY, CDR2 SVGAGI. V was pared by 6 bases and J by 0 bases, with 13 bases of the junction left unmatched. This CDR3 has 17 residues. CDR3 in DNA: TGTGCCAGCAGCCGAAGAATGAGGGGGCAGGTGAACACTGAAGCTTTCTTT. Residues: CASSRRMRGQVNTEAFF.

There are many counts of this clonotype. The chain couples TRBV7-9 to TRBJ2-1, with 8 bases that match TRBD2. Germline values: CDR1 SEHNR, CDR2 FQNEAQ (reference sequence). The CDR3 loop spans 16 amino acids. The junction had 13 bases not matched to a gene; V was cut back by 3 bases and J by 9 bases. CDR3 DNA sequence: TGTGCCAGCAGCTTGTTATCAGCGGGAGACTTTTCTGAGCAGTTCTTC. Amino acid sequence: CASSLLSAGDFSEQFF.

A few counts support this clonotype. The chain is built from TRBV19 and TRBJ2-7; a possible D gene is TRBD2 (6 bases). Germline V gives CDR1 LNHDA, CDR2 SQIVND (reference sequence). The V gene lost 5 bases and the J gene lost 2 bases, with 10 bases spanning the gap. The CDR3 loop spans 13 amino acids. CDR3 sequence: CASSGEVPYEQYF. The CDR3 region has the DNA TGTGCCAGTAGTGGGGAGGTACCCTACGAGCAGTACTTC.

This chain joins TRBV5-1 and TRBJ1-3, with a tentative D call TRBD1 (6 bases). Per the germline V gene, CDR1 is SGHRS and CDR2 is YFSETQ. The CDR3 spans 15 residues. V lost 3 bases and J 0 bases, leaving 10 bases between the germline ends. CDR3 region: CASSSSGHSGNTIYF. The CDR3, as DNA: TGCGCCAGCAGCTCATCGGGACACTCTGGAAACACCATATATTTT.

The chain combines TRBV10-1 with TRBJ2-7; weak D call: TRBD1 (6 bases). CDR3 length: 13 residues. The germline V gene encodes CDR1 WNHNN and CDR2 SYGVQD (reference sequence). The V end was cut by 0 bases, the J end by 3 bases, with 6 bases between. CDR3 sequence reads: CASSESTGYEQYF. In nucleotides, the CDR3 is TGCGCCAGCAGTGAGTCGACAGGCTACGAGCAGTACTTC.

This clonotype was detected ten times or more. The chain links TRBV23-1 to TRBJ2-3; no clear D gene. TRBV23-1 qualifies as an ORF whose function is uncertain. CDR3 length: 12 amino acids. V gave up 0 bases and J gave up 6 bases, with 4 bases separating them. The CDR3 spells CASSQSEDTQYF. CDR3 bases: TGCGCCAGCAGTCAATCCGAGGATACGCAGTATTTT.

This clonotype occurred a few times. This chain connects TRBV11-1 to TRBJ2-1, with 9 positions matching TRBD1. V shed 6 bases, J shed 14 bases, and the junction held 5 bases outside the gene matches. The CDR3 covers 11 residues. The germline gives CDR1 SGHAT, CDR2 FQDESV (reference sequence). This CDR3 is CASSLGQGKFF. In DNA form, the CDR3 reads TGTGCCAGCAGTCTGGGACAGGGAAAGTTCTTC.

The sample holds many counts of this clonotype. This chain uses TRBV11-2 with TRBJ2-7, with a possible D match to TRBD1 (6 bases). This CDR3 has 16 residues. Trimming removed 1 base from V and 0 bases from J, with 13 bases in between. CDR1 is SGHAT, CDR2 FQNNGV, per germline. DNA for the CDR3: TGTGCCAGCAGCTTAGCCCGGACAGCCAGCTCCTACGAGCAGTACTTC. Residues: CASSLARTASSYEQYF. Together with reference TRBV11-2 and TRBJ2-7, the CDR3 gives the full variable domain: EAGVAQSPRYKIIEKRQSVAFWCNPISGHATLYWYQQILGQGPKLLIQFQNNGVVDDSQLPKDRFSAERLKGVDSTLKIQPAKLEDSAVYLCASSLARTASSYEQYFGPGTRLTVT.

This clonotype was seen at least ten times. The CDR3 bases are TGTGCCAGTAGTATGCCCCGGACTAGCGGACCCTACGAGCAGTACTTC. Translating it yields CASSMPRTSGPYEQYF. The rearrangement joins TRBV19 to TRBJ2-7, with TRBD2 matching 10 bases. The ends lost 3 bases at V and 2 bases at J; junction bases unmatched: 7. The CDR3 runs 16 residues. Germline CDR1 reads LNHDA; CDR2 reads SQIVND (reference sequence).

The chain uses TRBV10-2 and TRBJ2-3, with D hard to call. With 6 bases removed from V and 1 base from J, the gap between germline ends came to 8 bases. The germline gives CDR1 WSHSY, CDR2 SAAADI. The CDR3 is 13 amino acids. The CDR3 coding sequence is TGCGCCAGCAGCACCGGGCGCACAGATACGCAGTATTTT. Its translation: CASSTGRTDTQYF.

This clonotype was observed at least ten times. The gene calls are TRBV20-1 and TRBJ2-7, with D perhaps being TRBD1 or TRBD2 (5 bases each). V was clipped by 6 bases and J by 2 bases, with 14 bases between them. The CDR3 is 13 residues long. Per germline, CDR1 DFQATT and CDR2 SNEGSKA (reference sequence). The CDR3 DNA sequence: TGCAGTGCCGAGGGGCGGTCGACCTACGAGCAGTACTTC. Translating it yields CSAEGRSTYEQYF.

This clonotype has only a few counts. V gene TRBV10-3 combines with J gene TRBJ1-1; D is unclear. This CDR3 is built from 14 residues. V was trimmed by 8 bases and J by 0 bases, leaving 13 bases between them. CDR1 and CDR2 from the germline V gene are ENHRY and SYGVKD. Here the CDR3 DNA reads TGTGCCATCGGAACTCCAGAGATGAACACTGAAGCTTTCTTT. Translating gives CAIGTPEMNTEAFF.

This chain uses TRBV19 with TRBJ2-5; 11 bases match TRBD2. Germline values: CDR1 LNHDA, CDR2 SQIVND (reference sequence). The CDR3 is 13 amino acids. Trimming removed 6 bases from V and 5 bases from J; junction bases left unmatched: 2. The CDR3 coding sequence is TGTGCCAGTAGATTAGCGGGAGGGGAGACCCAGTACTTC. Amino acids: CASRLAGGETQYF.

This clonotype was seen more than once but under ten times. The chain carries TRBV5-1 and TRBJ2-5; 7 bases align to TRBD1. This CDR3 has 14 residues. V lost 3 bases and J lost 3; bases outside the gene matches: 5. Germline loops: CDR1 SGHRS, CDR2 YFSETQ. CDR3 in amino acids: CASSSGQPEETQYF. The CDR3 DNA sequence: TGCGCCAGCAGCTCGGGACAGCCGGAAGAGACCCAGTACTTC.

This clonotype ranks as large. This rearrangement joins TRBV20-1 to TRBJ2-7, with TRBD2 matching over 7 bases. Per germline, CDR1 DFQATT and CDR2 SNEGSKA (reference sequence). After removal of 4 bases from V and 2 bases from J, the junction contained 11 bases not matched to a gene. CDR3 size: 15 residues. The chain's CDR3 is CSAISPGGKAYEQYF. CDR3 sequence (DNA): TGCAGTGCTATCTCCCCGGGAGGAAAGGCCTACGAGCAGTACTTC.